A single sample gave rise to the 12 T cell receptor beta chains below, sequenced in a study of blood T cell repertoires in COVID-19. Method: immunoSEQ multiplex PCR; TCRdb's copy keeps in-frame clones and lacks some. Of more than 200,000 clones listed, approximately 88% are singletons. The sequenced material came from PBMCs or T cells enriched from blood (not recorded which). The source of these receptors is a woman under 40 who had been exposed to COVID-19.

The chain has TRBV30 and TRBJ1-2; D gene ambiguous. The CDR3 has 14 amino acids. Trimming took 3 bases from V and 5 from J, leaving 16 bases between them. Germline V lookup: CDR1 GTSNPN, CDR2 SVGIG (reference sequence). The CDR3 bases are TGTGCCTGGAGAGAGGGCCTACGCCCTTATGGCTACACCTTC. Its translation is CAWREGLRPYGYTF.

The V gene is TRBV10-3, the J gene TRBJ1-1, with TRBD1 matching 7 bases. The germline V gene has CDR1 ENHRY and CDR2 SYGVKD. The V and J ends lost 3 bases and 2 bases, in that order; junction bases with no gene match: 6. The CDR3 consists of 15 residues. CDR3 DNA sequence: TGTGCCATCAGTGACCTTGGACAGGTAAACACTGAAGCTTTCTTT. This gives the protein CAISDLGQVNTEAFF.

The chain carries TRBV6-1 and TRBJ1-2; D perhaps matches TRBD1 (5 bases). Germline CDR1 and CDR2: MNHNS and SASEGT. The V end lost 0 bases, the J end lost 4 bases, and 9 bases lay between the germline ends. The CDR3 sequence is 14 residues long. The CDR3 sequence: CASSEAGGPYGYTF. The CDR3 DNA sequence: TGTGCCAGCAGTGAAGCCGGGGGACCCTATGGCTACACCTTC.

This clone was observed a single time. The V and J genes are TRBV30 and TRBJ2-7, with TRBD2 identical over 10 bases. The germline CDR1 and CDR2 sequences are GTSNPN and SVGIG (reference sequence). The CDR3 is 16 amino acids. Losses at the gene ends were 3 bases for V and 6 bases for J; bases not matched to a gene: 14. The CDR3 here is CAWSANLLAGDPEQYF. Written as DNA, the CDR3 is TGTGCCTGGAGCGCTAACCTGCTAGCGGGAGACCCCGAGCAGTACTTC.

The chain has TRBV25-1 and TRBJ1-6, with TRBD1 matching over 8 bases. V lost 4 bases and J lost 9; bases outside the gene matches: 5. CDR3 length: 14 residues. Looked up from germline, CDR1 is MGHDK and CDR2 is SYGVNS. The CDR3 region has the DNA TGTGCCAGCAGTGCGGACAGGGTGCTTTCACCCCTCCACTTT. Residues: CASSADRVLSPLHF.

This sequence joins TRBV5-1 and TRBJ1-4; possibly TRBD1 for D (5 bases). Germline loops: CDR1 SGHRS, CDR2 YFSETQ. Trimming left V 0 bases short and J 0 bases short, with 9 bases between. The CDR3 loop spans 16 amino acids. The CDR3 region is CASSLARTTTNEKLFF. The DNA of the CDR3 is TGCGCCAGCAGCTTGGCCAGGACAACAACTAATGAAAAACTGTTTTTT.

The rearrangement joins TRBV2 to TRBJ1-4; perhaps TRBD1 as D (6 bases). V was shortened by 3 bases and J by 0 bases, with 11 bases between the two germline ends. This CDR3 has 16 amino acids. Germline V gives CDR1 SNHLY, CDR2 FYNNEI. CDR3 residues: CASSEDRPSTNEKLFF. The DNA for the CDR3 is TGTGCCAGCAGTGAGGACAGACCCTCAACTAATGAAAAACTGTTTTTT.

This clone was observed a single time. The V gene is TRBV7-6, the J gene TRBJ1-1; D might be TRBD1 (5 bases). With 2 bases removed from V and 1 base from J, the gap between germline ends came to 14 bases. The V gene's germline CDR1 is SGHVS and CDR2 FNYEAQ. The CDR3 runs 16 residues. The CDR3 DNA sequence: TGTGCCAGCAGCTTACAGCCGGGACTGAAGAACACTGAAGCTTTCTTT. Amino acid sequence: CASSLQPGLKNTEAFF. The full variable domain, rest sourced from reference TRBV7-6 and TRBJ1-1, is GAGVSQSPRYKVTKRGQDVALRCDPISGHVSLYWYRQALGQGPEFLTYFNYEAQQDKSGLPNDRFSAERPEGSISTLTIQRTEQRDSAMYRCASSLQPGLKNTEAFFGQGTRLTVV.

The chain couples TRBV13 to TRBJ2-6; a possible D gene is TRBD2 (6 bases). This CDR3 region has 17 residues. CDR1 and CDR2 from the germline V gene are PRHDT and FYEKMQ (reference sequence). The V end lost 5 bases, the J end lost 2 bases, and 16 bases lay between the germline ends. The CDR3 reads CASSADVPGAGANVLTF. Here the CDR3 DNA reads TGTGCCAGCAGCGCCGATGTGCCGGGAGCTGGGGCCAACGTCCTGACTTTC. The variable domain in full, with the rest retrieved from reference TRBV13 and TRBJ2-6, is AAGVIQSPRHLIKEKRETATLKCYPIPRHDTVYWYQQGPGQDPQFLISFYEKMQSDKGSIPDRFSAQQFSDYHSELNMSSLELGDSALYFCASSADVPGAGANVLTFGAGSRLTVL.

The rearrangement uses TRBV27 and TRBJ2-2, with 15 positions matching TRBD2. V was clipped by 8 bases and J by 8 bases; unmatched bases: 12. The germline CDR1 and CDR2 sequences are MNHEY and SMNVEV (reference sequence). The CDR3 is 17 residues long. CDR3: CASHRLGLAGGAGELFF. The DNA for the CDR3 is TGTGCCAGCCATAGGTTGGGACTAGCGGGAGGTGCAGGGGAGCTGTTTTTT.

CDR3 residues: CASSLTTSGTDTQYF. Written as DNA, the CDR3 is TGTGCCAGCAGCTTAACGACTAGCGGCACAGATACGCAGTATTTT. The rearrangement links TRBV5-6 to TRBJ2-3; TRBD2 aligns across 8 bases. There are 15 residues in the CDR3. CDR1 is SGHDT and CDR2 is YYEEEE in the germline V gene. The trim removed 2 bases at V and 1 base at J, leaving 3 bases unmatched.

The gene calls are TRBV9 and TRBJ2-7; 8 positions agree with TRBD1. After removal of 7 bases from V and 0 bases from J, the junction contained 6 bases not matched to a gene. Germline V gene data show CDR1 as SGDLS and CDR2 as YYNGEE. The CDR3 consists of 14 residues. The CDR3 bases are TGTGCCAGCCACCGGGACAGGAGCTCCTACGAGCAGTACTTC. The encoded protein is CASHRDRSSYEQYF.